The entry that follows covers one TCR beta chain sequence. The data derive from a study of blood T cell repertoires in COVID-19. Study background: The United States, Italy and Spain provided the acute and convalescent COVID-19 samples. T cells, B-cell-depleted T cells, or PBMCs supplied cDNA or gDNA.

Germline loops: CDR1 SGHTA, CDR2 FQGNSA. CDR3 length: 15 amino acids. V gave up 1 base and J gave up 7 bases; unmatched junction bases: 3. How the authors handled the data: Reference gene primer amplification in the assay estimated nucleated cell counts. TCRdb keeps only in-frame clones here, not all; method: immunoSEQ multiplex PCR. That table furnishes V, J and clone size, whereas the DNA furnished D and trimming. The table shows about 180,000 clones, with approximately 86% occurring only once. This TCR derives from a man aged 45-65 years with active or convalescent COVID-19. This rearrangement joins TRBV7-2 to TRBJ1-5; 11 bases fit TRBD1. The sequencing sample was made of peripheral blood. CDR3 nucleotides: TGTGCCAGCAGCTTAGTAGGGACAGGGGGGCAGCCCCAGCATTTT. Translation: CASSLVGTGGQPQHF.